Shown below are 9 T cell receptor beta chains from a single sample sequenced in a study of blood T cells in healthy people across ages. Next came a second PCR, run for about 7 to 12 cycles, which used a sample-barcoded 5' primer along with a J-beta primer mix. From the 5' RACE reads, TCRdb called clonotypes with MiXCR, one entry per CDR3 protein. Altogether roughly 680,000 distinct CDR3 sequences are present, 45% to 50% being singletons, with the ten largest covering 30% to 40%. The source material was blood. These receptors all come from a woman aged 55-70 years in good health.

J is TRBJ1-2 and V is TRBV7-9; a possible D gene is TRBD1 (5 bases). Germline CDR1 reads SEHNR; CDR2 reads FQNEAQ (reference sequence). Trimming pared 4 bases from V and 5 bases from J, leaving 20 bases between. The length of the CDR3 is 16 residues. In nucleotides, the CDR3 is TGTGCCAGCAGCTCTATATCTGTGGGACGGCCTTATGGCTACACCTTC. It is translated as CASSSISVGRPYGYTF.

The chain is built from TRBV2 and TRBJ1-5; D uncertain. Germline V gene sequence: CDR1 SNHLY, CDR2 FYNNEI. The germline V and J ends were trimmed by 5 bases and 3 bases, with 8 bases remaining between them. This CDR3 has 13 amino acids. In DNA form, the CDR3 reads TGTGCCAGCAGTTTTTTCCTCAATCAGCCCCAGCATTTT. Its protein product is CASSFFLNQPQHF.

The chain joins TRBV6-6 to TRBJ1-1, with D perhaps matching TRBD1 (6 bases). The CDR3 is 14 amino acids. V lost 7 bases to trimming and J lost 4 bases, with 16 bases between them. Germline loops: CDR1 MNHNY, CDR2 SVGAGI (reference sequence). Here the CDR3 DNA reads TGTGCCAGCATCCCCACCCCGGACAGCACTGAAGCTTTCTTT. Translation gives CASIPTPDSTEAFF.

The CDR3 is CAWSGRRGNEQFF. The CDR3 nucleotides are TGTGCCTGGAGTGGTCGTAGGGGCAATGAGCAGTTCTTC. The V and J genes are TRBV30 and TRBJ2-1; D possibly corresponds to TRBD1 (5 bases). The V gene lost 1 base and the J gene lost 6 bases, with 10 bases spanning the gap. CDR1 GTSNPN and CDR2 SVGIG come from the germline V gene (reference sequence). This CDR3 region has 13 residues.

This clonotype appeared a few times. The J gene is TRBJ2-1, the V gene TRBV27, with 8 bases lining up with TRBD1. The CDR3 extends over 15 amino acids. Trimming at V came to 7 bases and at J to 1 base, leaving 6 bases not matched to a gene. Germline CDR1 is MNHEY and CDR2 is SMNVEV (reference sequence). The CDR3 spells CASNPDRASYNEQFF. In DNA form, the CDR3 reads TGTGCCAGCAATCCGGACAGGGCTTCCTACAATGAGCAGTTCTTC.

The gene calls are TRBV20-1 and TRBJ1-1; D is undetermined. CDR1 DFQATT and CDR2 SNEGSKA come from the germline V gene (reference sequence). The CDR3 length is 11 residues. V was clipped by 0 bases and J by 11 bases, with 10 bases between them. CDR3 sequence (DNA): TGCAGTGCTAGAGACGAGAGAGCGGCTTTCTTT. It translates to CSARDERAAFF.

This clonotype was recorded many times. The chain is built from TRBV29-1 and TRBJ2-1; D is tentatively TRBD1 or TRBD2 (7 bases each). V was pared by 6 bases and J by 4 bases, with 16 bases between. The CDR3 has 14 residues. Germline V gene lookup returns CDR1 SQVTM and CDR2 ANQGSEA. CDR3 DNA sequence: TGCAGCGTAGATCAGGGGGGGGTTTACAATGAGCAGTTCTTC. It encodes CSVDQGGVYNEQFF.

The rearrangement uses TRBV7-2 and TRBJ2-3; D gene unclear. V shed 4 bases and J shed 1 base, with 6 bases lying between them. Looked up from germline, CDR1 is SGHTA and CDR2 is FQGNSA. The CDR3 runs 13 residues. The chain's CDR3 is CASSYTRTDTQYF. Here the CDR3 DNA reads TGTGCCAGCAGCTACACTCGCACAGATACGCAGTATTTT.

CDR3 sequence: CASSLVGAGSSYNEQFF. In nucleotides, the CDR3 is TGCGCCAGCAGCTTGGTGGGAGCGGGAAGCTCCTACAATGAGCAGTTCTTC. The V call is TRBV5-1, the J call TRBJ2-1; 7 nucleotides align to TRBD2. CDR1 is SGHRS, CDR2 YFSETQ, per germline. The CDR3 totals 17 residues. V lost 0 bases, J lost 0 bases, and 6 bases stayed unmatched.